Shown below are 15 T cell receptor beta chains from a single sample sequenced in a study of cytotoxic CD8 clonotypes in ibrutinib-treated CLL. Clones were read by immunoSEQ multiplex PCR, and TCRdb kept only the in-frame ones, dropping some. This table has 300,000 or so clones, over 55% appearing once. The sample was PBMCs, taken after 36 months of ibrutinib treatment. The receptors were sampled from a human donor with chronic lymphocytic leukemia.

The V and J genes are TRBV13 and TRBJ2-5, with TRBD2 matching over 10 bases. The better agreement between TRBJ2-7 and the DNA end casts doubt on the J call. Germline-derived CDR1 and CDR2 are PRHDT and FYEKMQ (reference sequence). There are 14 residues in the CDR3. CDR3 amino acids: CASSLSGRAHEQYF. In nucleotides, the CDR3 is TGTGCCAGCAGCCTCAGCGGGAGGGCCCACGAGCAGTACTTC.

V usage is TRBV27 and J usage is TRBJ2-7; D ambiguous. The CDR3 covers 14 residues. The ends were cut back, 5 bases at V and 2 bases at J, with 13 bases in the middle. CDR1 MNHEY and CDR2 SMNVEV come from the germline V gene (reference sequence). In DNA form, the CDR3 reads TGTGCCAGCAGTCCGTCGACTCTGGCCTACGAGCAGTACTTC. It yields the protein CASSPSTLAYEQYF.

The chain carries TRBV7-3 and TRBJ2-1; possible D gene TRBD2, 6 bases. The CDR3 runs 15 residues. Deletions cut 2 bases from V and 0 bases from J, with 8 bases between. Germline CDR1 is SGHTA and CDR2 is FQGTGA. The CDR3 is CASSLYGGSYNEQFF. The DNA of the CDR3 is TGTGCCAGCAGCTTATACGGGGGCTCCTACAATGAGCAGTTCTTC.

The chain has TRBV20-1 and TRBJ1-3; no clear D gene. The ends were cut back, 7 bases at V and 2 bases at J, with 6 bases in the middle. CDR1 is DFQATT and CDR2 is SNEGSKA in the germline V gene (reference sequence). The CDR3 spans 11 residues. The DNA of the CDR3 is TGCAGTGGGACGGCTGGAAACACCATATATTTT. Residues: CSGTAGNTIYF.

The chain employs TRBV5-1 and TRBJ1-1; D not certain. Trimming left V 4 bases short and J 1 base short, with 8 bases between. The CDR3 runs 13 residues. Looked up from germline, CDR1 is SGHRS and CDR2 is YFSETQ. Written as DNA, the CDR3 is TGCGCCAGCAGCCCTCAGGAGAACACTGAAGCTTTCTTT. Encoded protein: CASSPQENTEAFF.

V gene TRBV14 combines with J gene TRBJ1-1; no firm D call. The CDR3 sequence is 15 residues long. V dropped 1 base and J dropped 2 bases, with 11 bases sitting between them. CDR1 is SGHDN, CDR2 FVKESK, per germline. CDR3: CASSQGHGVNTEAFF. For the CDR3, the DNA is TGTGCCAGCAGCCAAGGACACGGGGTCAACACTGAAGCTTTCTTT.

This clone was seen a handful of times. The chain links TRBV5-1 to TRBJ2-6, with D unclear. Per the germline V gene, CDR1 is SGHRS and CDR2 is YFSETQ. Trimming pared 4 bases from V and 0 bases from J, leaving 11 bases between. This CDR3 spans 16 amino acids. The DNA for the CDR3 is TGCGCCAGCAGCCGTTACACAAACTCTGGGGCCAACGTCCTGACTTTC. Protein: CASSRYTNSGANVLTF.

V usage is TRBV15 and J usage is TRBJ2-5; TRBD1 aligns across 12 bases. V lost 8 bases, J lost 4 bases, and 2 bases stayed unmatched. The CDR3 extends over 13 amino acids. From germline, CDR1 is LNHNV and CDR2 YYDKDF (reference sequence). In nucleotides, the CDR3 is TGTGCCACCCGGGACAGGGGGCTAGAGACCCAGTACTTC. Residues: CATRDRGLETQYF.

CDR3 loop: CSVEDFGSRQYF. In nucleotides, the CDR3 is TGCAGCGTTGAAGATTTTGGTTCACGGCAGTACTTC. The J gene is TRBJ2-7, the V gene TRBV29-1, with D unclear. Germline-derived CDR1 and CDR2 are SQVTM and ANQGSEA. The CDR3 runs to 12 residues. V shed 0 bases and J shed 9 bases, with 12 bases lying between them.

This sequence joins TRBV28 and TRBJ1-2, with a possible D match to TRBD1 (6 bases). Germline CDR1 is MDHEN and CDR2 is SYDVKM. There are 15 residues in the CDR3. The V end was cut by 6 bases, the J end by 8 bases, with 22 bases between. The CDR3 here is CASRRTGTRKEGYTF. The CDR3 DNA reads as TGTGCCAGCAGACGTACCGGGACACGGAAGGAAGGCTACACCTTC.

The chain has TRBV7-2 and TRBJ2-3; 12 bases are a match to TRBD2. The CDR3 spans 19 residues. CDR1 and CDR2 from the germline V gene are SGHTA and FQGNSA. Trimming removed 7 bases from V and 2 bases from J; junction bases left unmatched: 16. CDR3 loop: CASTYRSSGRGTTTDTQYF. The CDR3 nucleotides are TGTGCCAGCACCTACCGCTCTAGCGGGAGGGGGACTACCACAGATACGCAGTATTTT.

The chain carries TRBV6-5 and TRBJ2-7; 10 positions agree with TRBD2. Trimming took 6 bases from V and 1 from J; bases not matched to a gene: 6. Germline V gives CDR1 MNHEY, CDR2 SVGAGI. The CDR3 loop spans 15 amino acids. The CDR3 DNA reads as TGTGCCAGCAGGGTCGGGACTAGCGCATCCTACGAGCAGTACTTC. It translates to CASRVGTSASYEQYF.

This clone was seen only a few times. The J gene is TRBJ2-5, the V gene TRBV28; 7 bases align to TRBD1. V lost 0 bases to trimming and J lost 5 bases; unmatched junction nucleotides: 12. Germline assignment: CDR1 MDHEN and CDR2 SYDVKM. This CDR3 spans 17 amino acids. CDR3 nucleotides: TGTGCCAGCAGTTTATGGAGTTCAGGGGGTCGGAGGGAGACCCAGTACTTC. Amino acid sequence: CASSLWSSGGRRETQYF.

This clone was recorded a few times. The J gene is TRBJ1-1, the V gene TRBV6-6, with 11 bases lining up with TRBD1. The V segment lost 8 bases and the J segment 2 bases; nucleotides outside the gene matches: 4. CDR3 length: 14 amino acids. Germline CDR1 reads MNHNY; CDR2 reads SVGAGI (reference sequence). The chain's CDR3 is CASGGQGANTEAFF. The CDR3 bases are TGTGCCAGCGGCGGACAGGGGGCCAACACTGAAGCTTTCTTT.

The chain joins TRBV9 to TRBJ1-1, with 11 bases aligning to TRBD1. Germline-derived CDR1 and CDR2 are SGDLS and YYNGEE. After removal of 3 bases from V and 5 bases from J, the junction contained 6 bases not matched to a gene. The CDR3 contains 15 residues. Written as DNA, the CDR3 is TGTGCCAGCAGCGAAGAGGGACAGGGGGGAACTGAAGCTTTCTTT. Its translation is CASSEEGQGGTEAFF.